This T cell receptor beta chain was found in a study of blood T cells in healthy people across ages. Germline CDR1 and CDR2: SGHVS and FQNEAQ. CDR3 length: 16 amino acids. V lost 1 base and J lost 2; bases outside the gene matches: 3. Each donor was a healthy Caucasian individual from Russia, aged about 6 to 95. Around 10 milliliters of peripheral blood were drawn from each donor. Total RNA was isolated from each sample in quantities of at least 5 micrograms. On this clonotype: Its cognate antigen is unknown.

The second PCR ran roughly 6 to 12 cycles with a sample-barcoded 5' primer and J-beta primers. TCRdb re-called the 5' RACE reads with MiXCR, one entry per CDR3 protein. The data contain 850,000 or so distinct CDR3 sequences, under 35% of them seen just once; the ten biggest clones take up 15% to 20%. Overall study results and limits: Roughly linear declines in TCR beta diversity per million T cells occurred with age.

This receptor was taken from a woman aged 80 or over in good health. Input material: blood. The chain combines TRBV7-8 with TRBJ1-5, with 9 bases aligning to TRBD1. The CDR3 region has the DNA TGTGCCAGCAGCTTAGTACAGGGGGCGGGCAATCAGCCCCAGCATTTT. The encoded protein is CASSLVQGAGNQPQHF.